These 8 T cell receptor beta chains were all obtained from the same sample, sequenced in a study of cytomegalovirus exposure and HLA in healthy donors. Primers included in the PCR were 60 Vbeta and 13 Jbeta primers. The protocol was immunoSEQ multiplex PCR, while the TCRdb copy is restricted to in-frame clones and leaves out a portion. The table includes around 150,000 clones, about 82% detected once. Input material: PBMCs. These receptor sequences come from a female donor in good health and CMV-seropositive.

This clone was detected a few times. The V gene is TRBV6-5, the J gene TRBJ1-1, with D possibly being TRBD1 (6 bases). Between the trimmed V and J ends, which lost 4 bases and 6 bases, there was a span of 15 bases. The CDR3 covers 14 residues. Germline V CDR1 and CDR2: MNHEY, SVGAGI. CDR3 amino acids: CASSWTTGMPEAFF. Here the CDR3 DNA reads TGTGCCAGCAGTTGGACAACAGGGATGCCTGAAGCTTTCTTT.

This clone was observed a handful of times. The J gene is TRBJ2-2, the V gene TRBV19, with D unresolved. Trimming shortened V by 3 bases and J by 0 bases, and 11 bases separated the two germline ends. Germline V gene sequence: CDR1 LNHDA, CDR2 SQIVND (reference sequence). The CDR3 sequence is 16 residues long. The CDR3 DNA follows: TGTGCCAGTAGTATCCCGACACCGTCGAACACCGGGGAGCTGTTTTTT. It codes for CASSIPTPSNTGELFF. Filled out from reference TRBV19 and TRBJ2-2, the complete variable domain reads DGGITQSPKYLFRKEGQNVTLSCEQNLNHDAMYWYRQDPGQGLRLIYYSQIVNDFQKGDIAEGYSVSREKKESFPLTVTSAQKNPTAFYLCASSIPTPSNTGELFFGEGSRLTVL.

The V and J genes are TRBV18 and TRBJ1-2; TRBD1 agrees at 10 bases. With V trimmed by 5 bases and J by 8 bases, 14 bases remained unmatched. In germline, CDR1 is KGHSH, CDR2 LQKENI. The CDR3 length is 16 residues. CDR3 DNA: TGTGCCAGCTCATCTGCCCCTCCGGCGACAGGGGGCGGCTACACCTTC. Its protein product is CASSSAPPATGGGYTF. Based on the CDR3 plus reference TRBV18 and TRBJ1-2, the full variable domain is NAGVMQNPRHLVRRRGQEARLRCSPMKGHSHVYWYRQLPEEGLKFMVYLQKENIIDESGMPKERFSAEFPKEGPSILRIQQVVRGDSAAYFCASSSAPPATGGGYTFGSGTRLTVV.

The V and J genes are TRBV5-5 and TRBJ2-5; 7 bases are a match to TRBD2. The V segment lost 4 bases and the J segment 3 bases; nucleotides outside the gene matches: 15. The germline CDR1 and CDR2 sequences are SGHKS and YYEKEE (reference sequence). This CDR3 region has 17 residues. The CDR3 here is CASSRGTKAGREETQYF. For the CDR3, the DNA is TGTGCCAGCAGCCGGGGGACCAAAGCGGGGAGAGAAGAGACCCAGTACTTC.

The chain is built from TRBV7-8 and TRBJ2-3; 8 nucleotides match TRBD2. The J segment lost 0 bases and the V segment lost 4 bases, leaving 6 bases of the junction unmatched. CDR3 length equals 16 residues. Germline V gene sequence: CDR1 SGHVS, CDR2 FQNEAQ. For the CDR3, the DNA is TGTGCCAGCAGCTCCTGGGCGGGGGGTAGCACAGATACGCAGTATTTT. Amino acids: CASSSWAGGSTDTQYF. Full variable domain (remainder filled in from reference TRBV7-8 and TRBJ2-3): GAGVSQSPRYKVAKRGQDVALRCDPISGHVSLFWYQQALGQGPEFLTYFQNEAQLDKSGLPSDRFFAERPEGSVSTLKIQRTQQEDSAVYLCASSSWAGGSTDTQYFGPGTRLTVL.

V and J are TRBV5-1 and TRBJ2-3; 8 bases agree with TRBD2. This CDR3 spans 15 amino acids. Germline V CDR1 and CDR2: SGHRS, YFSETQ. The ends lost 3 bases at V and 4 bases at J; junction bases unmatched: 7. CDR3 nucleotides: TGCGCCAGCAGCTGGCGCGCGGGAGGCGCAGATACGCAGTATTTT. It specifies CASSWRAGGADTQYF.

V and J are TRBV6-1 and TRBJ2-1; 9 bases match TRBD1. After removal of 6 bases from V and 7 bases from J, the junction contained 7 bases not matched to a gene. Germline V gene lookup returns CDR1 MNHNS and CDR2 SASEGT. This CDR3 has 14 amino acids. CDR3 residues: CASSFGQGRNEQFF. DNA of the CDR3: TGTGCCAGCAGCTTTGGACAGGGGCGTAATGAGCAGTTCTTC.

This sequence joins TRBV7-6 and TRBJ2-7, with TRBD2 matching 11 bases. The CDR3 has 14 residues. Looked up from germline, CDR1 is SGHVS and CDR2 is FNYEAQ. The J segment lost 4 bases and the V segment lost 5 bases, leaving 4 bases of the junction unmatched. CDR3 nucleotides: TGTGCCAGCAGCGTGGGACTAGCGGAGTACGAGCAGTACTTC. Its protein is CASSVGLAEYEQYF. The whole variable domain, filled in from reference TRBV7-6 and TRBJ2-7, reads GAGVSQSPRYKVTKRGQDVALRCDPISGHVSLYWYRQALGQGPEFLTYFNYEAQQDKSGLPNDRFSAERPEGSISTLTIQRTEQRDSAMYRCASSVGLAEYEQYFGPGTRLTVT.